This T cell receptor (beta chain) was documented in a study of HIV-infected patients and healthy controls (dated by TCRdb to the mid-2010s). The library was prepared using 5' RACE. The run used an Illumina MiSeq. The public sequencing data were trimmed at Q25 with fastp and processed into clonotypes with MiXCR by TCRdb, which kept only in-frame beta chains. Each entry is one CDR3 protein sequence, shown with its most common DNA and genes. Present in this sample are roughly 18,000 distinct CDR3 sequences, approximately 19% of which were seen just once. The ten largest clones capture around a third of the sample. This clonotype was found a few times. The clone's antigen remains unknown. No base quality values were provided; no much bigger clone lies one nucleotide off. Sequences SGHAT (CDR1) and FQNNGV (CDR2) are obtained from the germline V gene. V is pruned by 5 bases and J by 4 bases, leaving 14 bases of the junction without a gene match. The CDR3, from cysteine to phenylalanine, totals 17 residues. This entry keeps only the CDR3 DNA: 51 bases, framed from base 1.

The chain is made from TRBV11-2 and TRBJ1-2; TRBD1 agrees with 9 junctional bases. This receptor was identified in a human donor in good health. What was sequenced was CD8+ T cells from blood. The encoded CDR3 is CASSRALGTGSSYGYTF. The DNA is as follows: TGTGCCAGCAGCCGTGCCCTCGGGACAGGGTCCTCCTATGGCTACACCTTC.